This TCR beta chain was recovered during a study of OX40 agonist ivuxolimab in advanced cancers. Study overall: Prior anti-PD-1, anti-PD-L1 or anti-CTLA-4 therapy was allowed; more than 30% had some.

About this clone itself: What it recognizes is unknown.

Overall study results and limits: Expanded peripheral T cells had an undetermined antigen specificity. Some nonresponders additionally presented with little normalized T-cell clonal expansion. Researchers report that CD8+ T cells had, on average, more expanded clones than CD4+.

Germline V gene lookup returns CDR1 LGHNA and CDR2 YSLEER. The CDR3 covers 15 residues. V lost 0 bases to trimming and J lost 5 bases, with 13 bases between them. Method: immunoSEQ multiplex PCR; TCRdb's copy keeps in-frame clones and lacks some. The table lists 75,000 to 80,000 clones, roughly 80% of them singletons, with about 4.9% in the top ten. The sequences come from CD4+ or CD8+ T cells sorted from blood, collected in a trial of the OX40 agonist ivuxolimab. This rearrangement joins TRBV4-3 to TRBJ1-2; D gene unclear. This receptor was identified in an adult with an advanced solid tumor such as melanoma, head and neck, liver or kidney cancer. The CDR3 DNA reads TGCGCCAGCAGCCAAGACGGCAGGTCCCCTTATGGCTACACCTTC. Protein sequence: CASSQDGRSPYGYTF.